The rows below give T cell receptor beta chains drawn from one sample of a study of identical twins. TCRdb re-called the 5' RACE reads through MiXCR, storing one row per CDR3 protein. The top ten hold about 0.27% of the sample, which has about 1.7 million distinct CDR3 sequences, under 35% seen once. Sequencing used cord blood. The origin of the receptors is a newborn girl in good health. The CDR3 runs from the conserved cysteine through the conserved F or W.

>TRBV3-1
CASSQDPARDSTDTQYF
>TRBV4-1
CASSQVWTGETQYF
>TRBV6-5
CASSRQSSYEQYF
>TRBV6-6
CASSYSSARLSTDTQYF
>TRBV18
CASSPSSGTYEQYF
>TRBV25-1
CASSDTGLTAGYTF
>TRBV5-1
CASSRSTGKNQPQHF
>TRBV20-1
CSAGWGNTEAFF
>TRBV29-1
CSAIAGGGYTF
>TRBV5-1
CASRMGGGEDNLRYTF
>TRBV21-1
CASRKRTSGDSCIQYF
>TRBV7-9
CASSQGTSGDYGYTF
>TRBV7-2
CASSLAGGYYNEQYF
>TRBV20-1
CSATRVFSTDTQYF
>TRBV28
CASSPPRAGRIQYF
>TRBV15
CATSTPRDYASYEQYF
>TRBV21-1
CASSKKAGGDEIYGYTF
>TRBV20-1
CSASTRDRGRYGYTF
>TRBV12-5
CASAIAGGYNEQFF
>TRBV20-1
CSARVPGGGLAEAFF
>TRBV6-1
CASSEAGGPSYEQYF
>TRBV2
CASSVRAGSYEQYF
>TRBV24-1
CATSDLAVSYNEQYF
>TRBV6-1
CASTSLPLAGVDEQYF
>TRBV11-2
CASSLSSLGEGSYEQYF
>TRBV4-1
CASSQVSPGLAGGLYNEQFF
>TRBV12-3/TRBV12-4
CASSLTQRGGNNEQYF
>TRBV20-1
CSAVDRGTTKNIQYF
>TRBV27
CASSQQGAHEQYF
>TRBV4-2
CASSPGEGAYYEQYF
>TRBV6-1
CASSVPLRQYF
>TRBV7-9
CASSSPSGVSEQYF
>TRBV3-1
CASSPPGPANYGYTF
>TRBV21-1
CASSKSWTSGRKTQYF
>TRBV20-1
CSARDFGQYPDTQYF
>TRBV7-2
CASSLESGGGASYEQFF
>TRBV7-9
CASSLWAITDTQYF
>TRBV12-3/TRBV12-4
CASSLGRPGELFF
>TRBV2
CASSDGAGLAGSYNEQFF